This T cell receptor (beta chain) was sequenced during a study of shared clonotypes between healthy human individuals (dated by TCRdb to 2018 to 2021). The study in broad terms: A couple of women and a few men aged 18 to 49 years were included in the cohort. For each donor, three plates each were used for CD4 naive and CD4 memory, two plates were used for CD8 naive, and one plate was used for CD8 memory. Between about 0.94 and 8.9 billion PBMCs per donor were obtained by leukapheresis. Different laboratories and diverse techniques were used to prepare libraries and sequence TCR repertoires, to increase sequencing depth and limit assay-specific biases. Blood TCR repertoires of several healthy adults were deeply sequenced to estimate repertoire size and the extent of clonotype sharing between individuals. Study-wide conclusions, independent of this receptor: Only blood was sampled, and tissue TCR repertoires likely differ from those in blood. Across four donors, 5% to 6% of naive CD4, roughly 3.5% of naive CD8, under 2.5% of memory CD4, and around 0.4% of memory CD8 clonotypes were shared. Larger estimated clonotype richness was generally found for naive subsets than for memory subsets. The small number of donors limited the genetic and exposure-history diversity represented. Even with the large sequencing depth, rarefaction of the sorted-subset datasets indicated that sequencing was incomplete. Compared with non-shared clonotypes, the clonotypes found in all four sorted-subset donors had higher generation probabilities. Based on pairwise subsampling, the degree of clonotype sharing among donors was expected to be affected by sequencing depth.

From the germline V gene, CDR1 is SQVTM and CDR2 is ANQGSEA. There are 16 amino acids in the CDR3, from cysteine to phenylalanine inclusive. The retained sequence is limited to the CDR3, 48 bases, with the frame set at the first base. V ends up 6 bases short and J 4 bases short, with an unmatched junction base count of 8. CD8 naive samples were CD45RO-negative cells positively selected for CCR7, giving a CD45RA+CCR7+ population that excluded TemRA cells. The donors were healthy, HIV-negative adults who had no recently reported acute infections or vaccinations. Every donor was a Caucasian adult residing in Nashville, Tennessee, USA. Blood was collected by leukapheresis, and PBMCs were isolated by Ficoll-Histopaque density gradient centrifugation and then cryopreserved in liquid nitrogen vapor phase. Analytical flow cytometry was used to check the purity and quantity of every magnetically sorted T cell population. Genomic DNA was isolated from each sorted fraction and quantified by UV absorbance on a Nanodrop 2000c.

TCR CDR3 regions were amplified from genomic DNA by multiplex PCR using the deep immunoSEQ assay. Extracted genomic DNA from each cell subset was spread evenly across all wells of several immunoSEQ 96-well plates, with each plate serving as a replicate. For sorted subsets, 150 to 250 ng genomic DNA, equal to about 30,000 T cell genomes, was loaded into each replicate PCR. Purified libraries were quantified with a Qubit 3.0 fluorometer, sized on a Bioanalyzer 2100, and re-quantified with the KAPA Library Quantification kit. Every immunoSEQ 96-well plate was sequenced on a dedicated single-read 150-cycle Illumina NextSeq 550 flow cell. Under the source paper's analysis protocol: Because the immunoSEQ output held only junctional sequences and lacked quality scores, the filtering could not match the filtering applied to full-length reads. Sequences were annotated with PyIR, a Python wrapper for IgBLAST v1.9, using IMGT germline references to assign V/J genes and CDR3. Reads with weak V/J assignments (E-value above 1e-6), missing CDR3, stop codons, out-of-frame junctions, or ambiguous translated residues were removed. A V3J clonotype was defined by an identical inferred V gene, J gene, and CDR3 amino acid sequence. Percentage overlap between repertoires was computed as shared unique clonotypes divided by the size of the smaller repertoire. Richness of each repertoire was evaluated using RTK rarefaction, the Chao1 estimator, and Recon v2.1 estimates of unobserved clonotypes. Generation probabilities for all TCRbeta clonotypes obtained by the gDNA method from several donors were computed using OLGA. TCRdb took over this immuneACCESS table, retaining in-frame rearrangements with V and J assigned. Such tables are incomplete; in checked studies, under half of the missing clones stem from an unresolved V gene, and the remainder is unexplained. The V and J calls and clone size come from that table; D and trimming were worked out from the DNA. A total of about 600,000 clones appear in this sample, 95% to 96% of them only once. In total, the top ten clones hold roughly 0.1% of the sample.

This clone was recorded only once. The specificity of this receptor is unknown. Base quality data are lacking; no much larger clone is found one base away. The source is a woman aged 25 to 39 in good health. The rearranged segments are TRBV29-1 and TRBJ2-1; TRBD2 lines up with 14 middle nucleotides. Sequenced material: naive CD8+ T cells sorted from blood. The sample's cell subset or site, from its label and the paper: CD45RA+CCR7+. The DNA is as follows: TGCAGCGTAAGCGGGACTAGCGGGAGTGGGTACAATGAGCAGTTCTTC. Translation gives CSVSGTSGSGYNEQFF.